This note documents a single TCR beta chain sequence. The data were taken from a study of OX40 agonist ivuxolimab in advanced cancers. The table came from immunoSEQ multiplex PCR; TCRdb's copy has only in-frame clones and leaves some out. The sample includes 77,000 or so clones, about 90% of them seen just once. CDR3 size: 14 residues. The trim removed 2 bases at V and 8 bases at J, leaving 6 bases unmatched. CDR1 is MGHDK and CDR2 is SYGVNS in the germline V gene. This chain connects TRBV25-1 to TRBJ1-1; 9 positions match TRBD1. The sample here was CD4+ or CD8+ T cells sorted from blood, taken in a trial of the OX40 agonist ivuxolimab. The receptor's source is an adult with an advanced solid tumor such as melanoma, head and neck, liver or kidney cancer. In nucleotides, the CDR3 is TGTGCCAGCAGTGAAACAGGGGGCCGTTCAGAAGCTTTCTTT. Translation gives CASSETGGRSEAFF.